The rows below give T cell receptor beta chains drawn from one sample of a study of CD8+ T cells in alopecia areata. TCRdb's table, derived via immunoSEQ multiplex PCR, lists solely in-frame clones and lacks some. Here the sample spans about 130,000 clones, roughly 53% being singletons. Material: CD4+ T cells sorted from blood, obtained at week 0. Every receptor here comes from a human donor with alopecia areata. CDR3s include the opening cysteine and the closing phenylalanine or tryptophan. Each record gives: J gene, clone size, V gene, D gene, CDR3 DNA, CDR3 protein. The D gene is left open where the match is weak. For some rows the clone size is stated as once, few or many, or as a class when expanded; others skip it.

>TRBJ2-5|.|TRBV5-1|.
TGCGCCAGCTCCCTCGGTGGGCTTAGACAAGAGACCCAGTACTTC
CASSLGGLRQETQYF
>TRBJ2-5|.|TRBV30|TRBD1
TGTGCCTGGAGTTGGGGACAGCGGGAGACCCAGTACTTC
CAWSWGQRETQYF
>TRBJ2-7|.|TRBV2|.
TGTGCCAGCAGTGAATCGGGCCCTTCGGGGGAGCAGTACTTC
CASSESGPSGEQYF
>TRBJ1-2|.|TRBV4-2|.
TGTGCCAGCAGCCAGGGGGGGCAGCCATATGGCTACACCTTC
CASSQGGQPYGYTF
>TRBJ1-5|.|TRBV29-1|TRBD1
TGCAGCGTGGGGACAGAATATAATCAGCCCCAGCATTTT
CSVGTEYNQPQHF
>TRBJ2-7|.|TRBV14|.
TGTGCCAGCAGCCCCAGCGTCCCTTTTGTGGAGCAGTACTTC
CASSPSVPFVEQYF
>TRBJ1-2|.|TRBV6-5|.
TGTGCCAGCAGCCGGATGGTCTCCTCCTATGGCTACACCTTC
CASSRMVSSYGYTF
>TRBJ1-5|.|TRBV7-9|.
TGTGCCAGCAGCTCAATGAATCAGCCCCAGCATTTT
CASSSMNQPQHF
>TRBJ2-5|.|TRBV6-5|.
TGTGCCAGCAGTTACGGTGGGCTGTACCAAGAGACCCAGTACTTC
CASSYGGLYQETQYF
>TRBJ2-3|.|TRBV2|.
TGTGCCAGCTCTCGAATGCTAGGCACAGATACGCAGTATTTT
CASSRMLGTDTQYF
>TRBJ2-6|.|TRBV2|.
TGTGCCAGCACCCTGGGAGGCTACAGCGTCCTGACTTTC
CASTLGGYSVLTF
>TRBJ2-3|.|TRBV30|.
TGTGCCTGGAGTGTCAACCTTCTAACAGATACGCAGTATTTT
CAWSVNLLTDTQYF
>TRBJ1-5|.|TRBV4-1|.
TGCGCCAGCAGCCAAGACAAGTTATATAGCAATCAGCCCCAGCATTTT
CASSQDKLYSNQPQHF
>TRBJ2-1|.|TRBV7-2|TRBD1
TGTGCCAGCAGCTCGGACAGGGGAACCTACAATGAGCAGTTCTTC
CASSSDRGTYNEQFF
>TRBJ1-2|few|TRBV6-6|.
TGTGCCAGCAGCCCCCAGGGTAACTATGGCTACACCTTC
CASSPQGNYGYTF
>TRBJ1-3|.|TRBV29-1|.
TGCAGCGTTGGTCGGGGCGAGTCTGGAAACACCATATATTTT
CSVGRGESGNTIYF
>TRBJ1-2|few|TRBV7-9|.
TGTGCCAGCAGCTCCGAGGTGTTTGGGGGCTACACCTTC
CASSSEVFGGYTF
>TRBJ2-7|.|TRBV4-1|TRBD2
TGTGCCAGCAGCCAAGAGAGAGCGGGGGGTCTATACGAGCAGTACTTC
CASSQERAGGLYEQYF
>TRBJ1-2|.|TRBV28|.
TGTGCCAGCATTCCAAGGGGAGGGCAGGTCCGGTGGAACACCTTC
CASIPRGGQVRWNTF
>TRBJ2-7|.|TRBV9|.
TGTGCCAGCAGCGTACGGGCAGGCGCCTACGAGCAGTACTTC
CASSVRAGAYEQYF
>TRBJ1-1|.|TRBV27|.
TGTGCCAGCAGTCGTCCGGGACTGAGCAACACTGAAGCTTTCTTT
CASSRPGLSNTEAFF
>TRBJ1-5|.|TRBV27|.
TGTGCCAGCAGTTTGTCGTCCAGGGTTAATCAGCCCCAGCATTTT
CASSLSSRVNQPQHF
>TRBJ2-2|.|TRBV5-1|.
TGCGCCAGCAGCTTGGGCAGGGGCACCGGGGAGCTGTTTTTT
CASSLGRGTGELFF
>TRBJ1-2|.|TRBV29-1|.
TGCAGCGTTGAAGATTCCGGATCCCATGGCTACACCTTC
CSVEDSGSHGYTF
>TRBJ1-4|many|TRBV4-3|.
TGCGCCAGCAGCCAAGATTGGGGGGAAAAACTGTTTTTT
CASSQDWGEKLFF
>TRBJ2-4|few|TRBV19|.
TGTGCCAGTAGAACCGACGGCTCGGAGAGCATTCAGTACTTC
CASRTDGSESIQYF
>TRBJ2-3|.|TRBV2|.
TGTGCCAGCAGCTCTTCGGGGAGGGGGCGCACAGATACGCAGTATTTT
CASSSSGRGRTDTQYF
>TRBJ2-5|.|TRBV30|TRBD1
TGTGCCTGGAGTAGGGGACAGGTCAGGGAGACCCAGTACTTC
CAWSRGQVRETQYF
>TRBJ2-3|.|TRBV6-5|TRBD1
TGTGCCAGCAGTGAGGACAGGGTGGCAGATACGCAGTATTTT
CASSEDRVADTQYF
>TRBJ2-6|.|TRBV9|.
TGTGCCAGCAGCGTAGGTAACTCTGGGGCCAACGTCCTGACTTTC
CASSVGNSGANVLTF
>TRBJ2-1|few|TRBV29-1|.
TGCAGCGTAAAACCGAGGCTCCACTCCTACAATGAGCAGTTCTTC
CSVKPRLHSYNEQFF
>TRBJ2-5|.|TRBV19|.
TGTGCCAGTAGTATTCAGGGACAAGAGACCCAGTACTTC
CASSIQGQETQYF
>TRBJ2-5|.|TRBV15|.
TGTGCCACCAGCAGAGATAATCCAGGTGCGGAGGAGACCCAGTACTTC
CATSRDNPGAEETQYF
>TRBJ2-7|few|TRBV5-6|.
TGTGCCAGCAGCTTGGCCAGCTACTGGGGTTCCTACGAGCAGTACTTC
CASSLASYWGSYEQYF
>TRBJ1-2|.|TRBV4-3|.
TGCGCCAGCAGCCAAGATCCGGATGGACGGTCTGGCTACACCTTC
CASSQDPDGRSGYTF
>TRBJ1-4|.|TRBV27|.
TGTGCCAGCAGGGGGGGTGTCGGAACTAATGAAAAACTGTTTTTT
CASRGGVGTNEKLFF
>TRBJ1-5|.|TRBV6-5|TRBD1
TGTGCCAGCAGACCCTCCGGGACAGGGAATCAGCCCCAGCATTTT
CASRPSGTGNQPQHF
>TRBJ1-6|.|TRBV6-6|.
TGTGCCATCCGCCAGGGGATCACAAATTCACCCCTCCACTTT
CAIRQGITNSPLHF
>TRBJ2-3|.|TRBV5-1|.
TGCGCCAGCAGCCCGGGCGCCCCTTTCTGGACAGATACGCAGTATTTT
CASSPGAPFWTDTQYF
>TRBJ1-2|.|TRBV6-6|TRBD1
TGTGCCAGCAGTCTTCCCGACAGGGGGGCTAACTATGGCTACACCTTC
CASSLPDRGANYGYTF
>TRBJ2-7|.|TRBV29-1|TRBD1
TGCAGCGTCTTGCCAGTGACAGGGAGAGGGAACGAGCAGTACTTC
CSVLPVTGRGNEQYF
>TRBJ2-6|.|TRBV5-4|.
TGTGCCAGCCAGACAGTCAATCTACTTGGGGCCAACGTCCTGACTTTC
CASQTVNLLGANVLTF
>TRBJ1-6|.|TRBV11-2|.
TGTGCCAGCAGCTTAGATGGTCAGGGATACAATTCACCCCTCCACTTT
CASSLDGQGYNSPLHF
>TRBJ2-7|.|TRBV2|.
TGTGCCAGCAGTGACGGGAGTCTGCCCTACGAGCAGTACTTC
CASSDGSLPYEQYF
>TRBJ2-2|few|TRBV19|TRBD1
TGTGCCACTGGACAGGGGACCACCGGGGAGCTGTTTTTT
CATGQGTTGELFF
>TRBJ1-1|.|TRBV6-1|.
TGTGCCAGCGAGGAGATTAGGGTCGGGACTGAAGCTTTCTTT
CASEEIRVGTEAFF
>TRBJ2-1|few|TRBV23-1|.
TGCGCCAGCAGTCACCGGTGGAGTGAGCAGTTCTTC
CASSHRWSEQFF